This T cell receptor beta chain was identified during a study of T cells in Graves' hyperthyroidism and ophthalmopathy. Study results and caveats: Stable hyperthyroidism and ophthalmopathy were separated using 13 V-J signatures. Most clonotypes that expanded in the thyroid above 0.001 also showed up in blood.

It was RNA transcripts that yielded the amplified TCR beta CDR3 regions. The HTBI primer set drove a first-round RT-PCR of the TCR CDR3. Using its own MiXCR run on the multiplex PCR reads, TCRdb lists one record per CDR3 protein. Altogether some 270,000 distinct CDR3 sequences are present, about an eighth being singletons, with the ten largest covering approximately 7.8%. This clonotype was recorded at least ten times. Its antigen is still unknown. It was at first hyperthyroidism diagnosis, before any ophthalmopathy symptoms, that the blood sample was taken. About 10 ml fresh peripheral blood yielded the PBMCs. The CDR3 runs 14 residues. V lost 7 bases, J lost 2 bases, and 8 bases stayed unmatched. Looked up from germline, CDR1 is SGHTA and CDR2 is FQGNSA.

Sequences were obtained from blood. The TCR was taken from a woman in her twenties or thirties with Graves' hyperthyroidism that later progressed to Graves' ophthalmopathy. The chain recombines TRBV7-2 with TRBJ2-7; the match to TRBD1 covers 7 bases. CDR3 residues: CASNPGTVPYEQYF. CDR3 bases: TGTGCCAGCAACCCCGGGACAGTCCCCTACGAGCAGTACTTC.